The 27 T cell receptor beta chains listed next were all sequenced from one sample in a study of CD8+ T cells in alopecia areata. RNA was extracted and reverse transcribed into cDNA as the sequencing template. TCRdb keeps only in-frame clones here, not all; method: immunoSEQ multiplex PCR. The data contain 150,000 or so clones, 86% of them singletons. As for treatment: oral pan-JAK inhibitor, 5-10 mg twice daily. The sample here was CD8+ T cells sorted from blood, taken at week 4, from a patient treated with tofacitinib. The receptors derive from a human donor with alopecia areata.

V gene TRBV25-1 combines with J gene TRBJ2-3; TRBD2 agrees at 7 bases. CDR3 length: 16 residues. V lost 6 bases and J lost 1; bases outside the gene matches: 10. Germline CDR1 and CDR2: MGHDK and SYGVNS. In DNA, the CDR3 is TGTGCCAGCAGCTTCAAGCGGGACCGACGCACAGATACGCAGTATTTT. Its translation: CASSFKRDRRTDTQYF. Supplemented by reference TRBV25-1 and TRBJ2-3, the full variable domain reads EADIYQTPRYLVIGTGKKITLECSQTMGHDKMYWYQQDPGMELHLIHYSYGVNSTEKGDLSSESTVSRIRTEHFPLTLESARPSHTSQYLCASSFKRDRRTDTQYFGPGTRLTVL.

The chain employs TRBV7-6 and TRBJ2-3, with 12 bases that match TRBD1. Trimming removed 4 bases from V and 5 bases from J; junction bases left unmatched: 7. The germline gives CDR1 SGHVS, CDR2 FNYEAQ. The CDR3 loop spans 16 amino acids. The CDR3 here is CASSSGTGGALDTQYF. The CDR3 nucleotides are TGTGCCAGCAGCTCCGGGACAGGGGGCGCGTTAGATACGCAGTATTTT.

The chain employs TRBV27 and TRBJ2-7; perhaps D is TRBD1 or TRBD2 (6 bases each). Germline CDR1 reads MNHEY; CDR2 reads SMNVEV (reference sequence). The CDR3 has 15 amino acids. V was shortened by 6 bases and J by 1 base, with 16 bases between the two germline ends. This CDR3 is CASSLGGPISYEQYF. CDR3 bases: TGTGCCAGCAGCCTTGGGGGGCCAATTTCCTACGAGCAGTACTTC.

The chain employs TRBV5-5 and TRBJ1-2; D gene uncertain. Between the trimmed V and J ends, which lost 5 bases and 3 bases, there was a span of 23 bases. This CDR3 spans 17 amino acids. Germline CDR1 is SGHKS and CDR2 is YYEKEE (reference sequence). The DNA of the CDR3 is TGTGCCAGCAGTCCCCGGACGGTAAAGGGATCTGACTATGGCTACACCTTC. Translating it yields CASSPRTVKGSDYGYTF.

The sample holds one count of this clone. The CDR3 is CSVEVPPALLPGEETQYF. CDR3 coding DNA: TGCAGCGTTGAAGTTCCACCCGCGCTCTTACCGGGAGAAGAGACCCAGTACTTC. The V and J genes are TRBV29-1 and TRBJ2-5, with D tentatively TRBD2 (6 bases). Trimming removed 1 base from V and 3 bases from J, with 24 bases in between. Per the germline V gene, CDR1 is SQVTM and CDR2 is ANQGSEA. CDR3 length equals 18 residues.

Only one count was recorded for this clone. The CDR3 DNA is TGTGCCAGCAGCGTGGGACAGCTTTCCTACGAGCAGTACTTC. It encodes CASSVGQLSYEQYF. This chain links TRBV7-6 with TRBJ2-7, with 7 bases aligning to TRBD1. V was clipped by 5 bases and J by 1 base; unmatched bases: 5. The CDR3 contains 14 residues. Germline V gene sequence: CDR1 SGHVS, CDR2 FNYEAQ.

This sequence joins TRBV4-1 and TRBJ2-7; D is unclear. Trimming removed 3 bases at V and 6 bases at J, with 9 bases between. This CDR3 spans 12 amino acids. In germline, CDR1 is MGHRA, CDR2 YSYEKL. CDR3 sequence: CASSQTNTEQYF. CDR3 nucleotide sequence: TGCGCCAGCAGCCAGACAAACACCGAGCAGTACTTC.

This clone was seen a few times. The rearrangement uses TRBV30 and TRBJ2-3; no reliable D call. The CDR3 extends over 14 amino acids. Trimming left V 0 bases short and J 2 bases short, with 9 bases between. Germline V gene lookup returns CDR1 GTSNPN and CDR2 SVGIG (reference sequence). The CDR3 nucleotides read TGTGCCTGGAGTGTACTTCGAGTCACAGATACGCAGTATTTT. This sequence encodes CAWSVLRVTDTQYF.

The rearrangement uses TRBV6-5 and TRBJ2-7; D is ambiguous. V lost 7 bases and J lost 4, with 11 bases in between. CDR1 and CDR2 (germline): MNHEY, SVGAGI. The CDR3 runs to 12 residues. The CDR3 nucleotides read TGTGCCAGCACGGCAGGTGGTTACGAGCAGTACTTC. Its translation: CASTAGGYEQYF.

CDR3 amino acids: CASLLAGGVYEQYF. The CDR3 region has the DNA TGCGCCAGCCTCCTAGCGGGGGGGGTCTACGAGCAGTACTTC. The rearrangement uses TRBV10-2 and TRBJ2-7, with 12 bases that match TRBD2. Germline V gene data show CDR1 as WSHSY and CDR2 as SAAADI. The CDR3 runs to 14 residues. Unmatched junction bases numbered 5, after V lost 8 bases and J lost 3 bases.

The chain joins TRBV7-9 to TRBJ1-5; weak D call: TRBD1 (5 bases). This CDR3 is 14 amino acids long. CDR1 and CDR2 (germline): SEHNR, FQNEAQ (reference sequence). V was clipped by 5 bases and J by 0 bases, with 8 bases between them. The CDR3 sequence: CASSPGYSNQPQHF. CDR3 DNA sequence: TGTGCCAGCAGCCCAGGGTATAGCAATCAGCCCCAGCATTTT.

The chain joins TRBV7-9 to TRBJ1-2, with 7 bases lining up with TRBD1. Losses at the gene ends were 4 bases for V and 8 bases for J; bases not matched to a gene: 7. CDR1 and CDR2 (germline): SEHNR, FQNEAQ (reference sequence). The CDR3 sequence is 13 residues long. This CDR3 reads CASSSGQRLGYTF. DNA of the CDR3: TGTGCCAGCAGCTCGGGACAGCGCCTCGGCTACACCTTC. The whole variable domain, filled in from reference TRBV7-9 and TRBJ1-2, reads DTGVSQNPRHKITKRGQNVTFRCDPISEHNRLYWYRQTLGQGPEFLTYFQNEAQLEKSRLLSDRFSAERPKGSFSTLEIQRTEQGDSAMYLCASSSGQRLGYTFGSGTRLTVV.

A note on this clone: Other DNA sequences in this sample translate to the same CDR3. This chain uses TRBV4-1 with TRBJ2-2, with a possible D match to TRBD1 (5 bases). Germline CDR1 MGHRA, CDR2 YSYEKL. The V end lost 3 bases, the J end lost 1 base, and 6 bases lay between the germline ends. This CDR3 is 14 amino acids long. The CDR3 nucleotides read TGCGCCAGCAGCCATAGGGGGAACACCGGGGAGCTGTTTTTT. Its translation is CASSHRGNTGELFF.

The rearrangement uses TRBV7-9 and TRBJ1-1; TRBD1 matches 9 bases. V trimming: 0 bases; J trimming: 8 bases; junction bases outside the gene matches: 1. The CDR3 is 13 residues long. Germline values: CDR1 SEHNR, CDR2 FQNEAQ (reference sequence). CDR3 region: CASSLADRGEAFF. The CDR3 nucleotides are TGTGCCAGCAGCTTAGCCGACAGGGGGGAAGCTTTCTTT. Drawing the rest from reference TRBV7-9 and TRBJ1-1, the complete variable domain is DTGVSQNPRHKITKRGQNVTFRCDPISEHNRLYWYRQTLGQGPEFLTYFQNEAQLEKSRLLSDRFSAERPKGSFSTLEIQRTEQGDSAMYLCASSLADRGEAFFGQGTRLTVV.

V is TRBV10-3 and J is TRBJ2-6, with D uncertain. This CDR3 is built from 18 residues. Germline values: CDR1 ENHRY, CDR2 SYGVKD. Between the trimmed V and J ends, which lost 2 bases and 0 bases, there was a span of 14 bases. The CDR3 region is CAISEGPTESSGANVLTF. Here the CDR3 DNA reads TGTGCCATCAGTGAGGGCCCAACAGAGAGCTCTGGGGCCAACGTCCTGACTTTC.

V is TRBV7-2 and J is TRBJ2-1, with D perhaps assigned TRBD1 or TRBD2 (6 bases each). CDR1 is SGHTA, CDR2 FQGNSA, per germline. V was pared by 0 bases and J by 7 bases, with 25 bases between. This CDR3 comprises 19 residues. The CDR3 region has the DNA TGTGCCAGCAGCTTAGCGGCGACAGGACTACCGGGGCTAGTAAATGAGCAGTTCTTC. It is translated as CASSLAATGLPGLVNEQFF.

The chain carries TRBV7-9 and TRBJ2-7; no clear D. This CDR3 has 17 residues. Germline V gene data show CDR1 as SEHNR and CDR2 as FQNEAQ (reference sequence). Trimming stripped 2 bases from V and 4 bases from J, with 21 bases between. CDR3 DNA: TGTGCCAGCAGCTTATTAGACTTTGGCTCGGATCGGTACGAGCAGTACTTC. It is translated as CASSLLDFGSDRYEQYF.

The chain carries TRBV14 and TRBJ2-1; a weak D match, TRBD2 (5 bases). The V gene's germline CDR1 is SGHDN and CDR2 FVKESK. This CDR3 contains 12 residues. The V end lost 1 base, the J end lost 10 bases, and 8 bases lay between the germline ends. The CDR3: CASSQVGGEQFF. The CDR3 region has the DNA TGTGCCAGCAGCCAAGTAGGCGGGGAGCAGTTCTTC.

This chain links TRBV27 with TRBJ2-5; 8 bases are shared with TRBD1. CDR1 MNHEY and CDR2 SMNVEV come from the germline V gene (reference sequence). The CDR3 has 17 residues. Unmatched junction bases numbered 13, after V lost 5 bases and J lost 2 bases. The CDR3 DNA reads as TGTGCCAGCAGTCTACGACCGGGACAGGCGCAGCAAGAGACCCAGTACTTC. Protein product: CASSLRPGQAQQETQYF.

The chain links TRBV7-2 to TRBJ1-2, with D perhaps matching TRBD1 (5 bases). Trimming stripped 3 bases from V and 1 base from J, with 15 bases between. The CDR3 totals 16 residues. Germline CDR1 and CDR2: SGHTA and FQGNSA. DNA for the CDR3: TGTGCCAGCAGCTTCCCCGGGACGGGACTTAACTATGGCTACACCTTC. Its translation is CASSFPGTGLNYGYTF.

The DNA for the CDR3 is TGTGCCAGCAGGGACGGGGGAGCCCTCGGTGAGCAGTTCTTC. Protein sequence: CASRDGGALGEQFF. J is TRBJ2-1 and V is TRBV2; a possible D gene is TRBD2 (6 bases). Trimming took 6 bases from V and 9 from J, leaving 18 bases between them. This CDR3 has 14 amino acids. Per the germline V gene, CDR1 is SNHLY and CDR2 is FYNNEI. The full variable domain, rest sourced from reference TRBV2 and TRBJ2-1, is EPEVTQTPSHQVTQMGQEVILRCVPISNHLYFYWYRQILGQKVEFLVSFYNNEISEKSEIFDDQFSVERPDGSNFTLKIRSTKLEDSAMYFCASRDGGALGEQFFGPGTRLTVL.

The CDR3 coding sequence is TGTGCCAGCGATATCGGGAGAAGCACAGATACGCAGTATTTT. Protein: CASDIGRSTDTQYF. The chain employs TRBV6-6 and TRBJ2-3; possible D gene TRBD2, 6 bases. The CDR3 extends over 14 amino acids. The germline CDR1 and CDR2 sequences are MNHNY and SVGAGI (reference sequence). V was pared by 8 bases and J by 0 bases, with 12 bases between.

A word on this clone: One end of the junction varies from germline; a read error may be responsible. This chain uses TRBV15 with TRBJ1-5; D remains unclear. Germline V gives CDR1 LNHNV, CDR2 YYDKDF (reference sequence). The CDR3 is 14 amino acids. This CDR3 reads CATSMVGGKQPQHF. The DNA for the CDR3 is TGTGCCACCAGCATGGTGGGCGGCAAACAGCCCCAGCATTTT.

This chain links TRBV5-6 with TRBJ2-1; D is uncertain. The CDR3 extends over 13 amino acids. From germline, CDR1 is SGHDT and CDR2 YYEEEE. V dropped 4 bases and J dropped 1 base, with 6 bases sitting between them. DNA for the CDR3: TGTGCCAGCAGCCCACCATCCTACAATGAGCAGTTCTTC. It translates to CASSPPSYNEQFF.

The CDR3 spells CASSSAKPLAGRQETQYF. The CDR3 region has the DNA TGCGCCAGCAGCTCGGCGAAACCCCTAGCGGGAAGACAAGAGACCCAGTACTTC. This chain links TRBV5-1 with TRBJ2-5, with 9 bases that match TRBD2. The ends lost 3 bases at V and 2 bases at J; junction bases unmatched: 14. Germline CDR1 is SGHRS and CDR2 is YFSETQ. CDR3 length equals 18 residues.

The chain carries TRBV7-6 and TRBJ2-1; no definite D call. The germline CDR1 and CDR2 sequences are SGHVS and FNYEAQ. The CDR3 consists of 12 residues. V lost 3 bases, J lost 10 bases, and 10 bases lay in between. CDR3 region: CASSFPAQEQFF. In DNA form, the CDR3 reads TGTGCCAGCAGCTTCCCGGCCCAAGAGCAGTTCTTC.

The chain joins TRBV29-1 to TRBJ2-2; tentatively, D is TRBD2 (7 bases). The CDR3 has 16 amino acids. Germline CDR1 and CDR2: SQVTM and ANQGSEA. V was pared by 5 bases and J by 0 bases, with 16 bases between. Here the CDR3 DNA reads TGCAGCGTTATACCGGGGGAGGGGGCGAACACCGGGGAGCTGTTTTTT. It codes for CSVIPGEGANTGELFF.